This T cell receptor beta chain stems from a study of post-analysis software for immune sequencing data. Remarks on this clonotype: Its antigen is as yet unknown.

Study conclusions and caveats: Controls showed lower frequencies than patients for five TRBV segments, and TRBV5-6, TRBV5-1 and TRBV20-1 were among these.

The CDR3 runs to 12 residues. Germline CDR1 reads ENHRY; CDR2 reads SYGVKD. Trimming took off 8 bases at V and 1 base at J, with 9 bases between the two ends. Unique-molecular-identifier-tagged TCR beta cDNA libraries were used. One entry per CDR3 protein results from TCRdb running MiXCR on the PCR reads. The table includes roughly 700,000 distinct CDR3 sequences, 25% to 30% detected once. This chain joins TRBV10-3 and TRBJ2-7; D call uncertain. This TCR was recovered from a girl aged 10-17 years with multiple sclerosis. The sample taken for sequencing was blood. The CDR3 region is CAILSDSYEQYF. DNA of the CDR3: TGTGCCATCTTGAGCGATTCCTACGAGCAGTACTTC.